This T cell receptor beta chain was sequenced for a study of T cells expressing NK-cell markers. CDR3 size: 14 residues. TCRdb reprocessed the 5' RACE reads and stores each CDR3 protein as one record, lacking DNA. Its clone listing holds 350,000 to 400,000 distinct CDR3 sequences. This chain uses TRBV21-1 with TRBJ1-5. TRBV21-1 is noted as a pseudogene. This clonotype was obtained from a woman between 50 and 59 years old in good health. Material for sequencing was blood T cells: a sorted CD56 or NKG2C T cell subset, CD4+ or CD8+ T cells, or bulk PBMC T cells (not recorded which). The CDR3 reads CASSKGFSNQPQHF.